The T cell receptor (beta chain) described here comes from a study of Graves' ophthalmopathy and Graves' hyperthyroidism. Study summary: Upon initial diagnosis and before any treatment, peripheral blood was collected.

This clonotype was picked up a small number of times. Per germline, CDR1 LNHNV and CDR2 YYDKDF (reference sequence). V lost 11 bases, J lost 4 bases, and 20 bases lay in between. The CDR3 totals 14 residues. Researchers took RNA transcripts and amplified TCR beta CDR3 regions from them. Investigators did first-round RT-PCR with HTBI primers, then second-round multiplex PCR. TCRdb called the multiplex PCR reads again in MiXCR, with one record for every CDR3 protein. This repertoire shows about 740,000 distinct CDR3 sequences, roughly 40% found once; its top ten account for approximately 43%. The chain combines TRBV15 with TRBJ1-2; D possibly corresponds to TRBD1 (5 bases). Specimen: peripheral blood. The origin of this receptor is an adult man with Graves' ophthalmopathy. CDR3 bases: TGTGCCTGGAGTACGGAGAGGGGTGGCTATGGCTACACCTTC. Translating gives CAWSTERGGYGYTF.